This TCR beta chain stems from a study of CD8+CD57+ T cells in acquired aplastic anemia. Profiling that covered TCR beta VDJ and CDR3 relied on genomic DNA as its template. One entry per CDR3 protein, called by TCRdb with MiXCR from the reads. The sample contains around 150,000 distinct CDR3 sequences, roughly 45% of which appear only once. J gave up 2 bases and V 3 bases, and 10 bases lay outside the gene matches. This CDR3 spans 16 amino acids. CDR1 SGDLS and CDR2 YYNGEE come from the germline V gene. This clonotype was counted once. This receptor was obtained from a human donor in good health. The gene calls are TRBV9 and TRBJ1-2; 7 nucleotides line up with TRBD1. What was sequenced was sorted CD4+, CD8+, or CD8+CD57+ T cells (not recorded which) from PBMCs. This CDR3 reads CASSAKTGRGNYGYTF. CDR3 nucleotide sequence: TGTGCCAGCAGCGCGAAGACAGGGAGAGGCAACTATGGCTACACCTTC.